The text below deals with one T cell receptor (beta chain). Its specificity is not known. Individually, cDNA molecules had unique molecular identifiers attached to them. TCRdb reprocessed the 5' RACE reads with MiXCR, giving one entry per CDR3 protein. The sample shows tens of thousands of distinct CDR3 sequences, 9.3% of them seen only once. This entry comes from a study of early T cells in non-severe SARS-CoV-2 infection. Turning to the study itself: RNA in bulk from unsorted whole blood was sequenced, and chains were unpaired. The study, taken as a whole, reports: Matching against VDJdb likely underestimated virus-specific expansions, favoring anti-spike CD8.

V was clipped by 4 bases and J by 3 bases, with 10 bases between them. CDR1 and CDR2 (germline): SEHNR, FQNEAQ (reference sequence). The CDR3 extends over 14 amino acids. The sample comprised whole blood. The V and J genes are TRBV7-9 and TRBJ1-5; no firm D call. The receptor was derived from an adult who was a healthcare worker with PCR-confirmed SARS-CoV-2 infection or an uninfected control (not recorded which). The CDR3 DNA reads TGTGCCAGCAGCTACGGACCTTCCAATCAGCCCCAGCATTTT. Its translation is CASSYGPSNQPQHF.